This TCR beta chain was sequenced in a study of blood T cell repertoires in COVID-19. Study details: PBMCs, B-cell-depleted T cells, or T cells were the source of the cDNA or gDNA that made up the material.

As processed by the authors: For nucleated cells, counts were estimated from reference gene primer amplification. The assay was immunoSEQ multiplex PCR, and TCRdb's table has in-frame clones only and misses some. The DNA gave D and trimming, while V, J and clone size come from that table. The sample records 200,000 to 250,000 clones, about four fifths being singletons. The V and J ends lost 5 bases and 2 bases respectively, with 9 bases between them. From germline, CDR1 is SGHVS and CDR2 FQNEAQ. This CDR3 spans 14 amino acids. The receptor comes from an elderly woman with acute or convalescent COVID-19. Material: peripheral blood. The genes are TRBV7-8 and TRBJ2-2; TRBD2 is a possible D gene (6 bases). CDR3 loop: CASSPGGNTGELFF. DNA of the CDR3: TGTGCCAGCAGCCCCGGGGGAAACACCGGGGAGCTGTTTTTT.